This TCR beta chain was recovered during a study of blood T cell repertoires in COVID-19. Looking at the study overall: Researchers got acute and convalescent COVID-19 samples from the United States, Italy and Spain. PBMCs, B-cell-depleted T cells, or T cells provided the cDNA or gDNA that made up the material.

The germline gives CDR1 SGHRS, CDR2 YFSETQ. This CDR3 contains 17 residues. V gave up 5 bases and J gave up 6 bases; unmatched junction bases: 14. As originally analysed: How many nucleated cells were present was estimated from reference gene primer amplification. Assay used: immunoSEQ multiplex PCR; TCRdb lists only in-frame clones, some missing. D and trimming were read from the DNA, whereas the V and J calls and clone size are those reported in that table. The repertoire holds about 150,000 clones, with about 90% as singletons. This TCR was recovered from an elderly man with acute or convalescent COVID-19. The V call is TRBV5-1, the J call TRBJ1-1, with 12 bases matching TRBD1. The sample taken for sequencing was peripheral blood. Here the CDR3 DNA reads TGCGCCAGCAGACCAGGGACAGGGGGCGTAGGATCCCCTGAAGCTTTCTTT. Its protein is CASRPGTGGVGSPEAFF. The entire variable domain, with the rest obtained from reference TRBV5-1 and TRBJ1-1, is as follows: KAGVTQTPRYLIKTRGQQVTLSCSPISGHRSVSWYQQTPGQGLQFLFEYFSETQRNKGNFPGRFSGRQFSNSRSEMNVSTLELGDSALYLCASRPGTGGVGSPEAFFGQGTRLTVV.